The 27 T cell receptor beta chains reported below all come from one sample, sequenced in a study of blood T cell repertoires in COVID-19. Only in-frame clones appear in the TCRdb table, and some are missing; sequencing was by immunoSEQ multiplex PCR. Seen here are 250,000 to 350,000 clones, approximately 85% observed once, and the top ten hold 0.85% to 1%. Sequenced sample: peripheral blood. The receptors originated from a human donor with COVID-19, enrolled during active disease. The donor label of this sample is uncertain.

The chain combines TRBV5-1 with TRBJ1-2; 7 bases agree with TRBD1. The germline CDR1 and CDR2 sequences are SGHRS and YFSETQ. The J segment lost 8 bases and the V segment lost 3 bases, leaving 16 bases of the junction unmatched. The CDR3 has 16 residues. The DNA for the CDR3 is TGCGCCAGCAGCTCGTTACCACAGGGGATTGGGCGCGGCTACACCTTC. Translating it yields CASSSLPQGIGRGYTF.

Comment on this clone: At one end, the junction sequence differs from germline, possibly due to a read error. CDR3 sequence (DNA): TGTGCCAGCAACCAAGGCGGCGGGTACCTCTACGAGCAGTACTTC. It encodes CASNQGGGYLYEQYF. The chain has TRBV3-1 (or the pseudogene TRBV3-2) and TRBJ2-7; possibly TRBD2 for D (5 bases). CDR1 and CDR2 from the germline V gene are LGHDT and YNNKEL (reference sequence). The CDR3 length is 15 residues.

This clone showed up just once. This chain's CDR3 is CASSQGGLGEKLFF. The CDR3 DNA follows: TGTGCCAGCAGCCAAGGAGGGTTAGGAGAAAAACTGTTTTTT. The chain joins TRBV3-1 (or the pseudogene TRBV3-2) to TRBJ1-4; unclear D gene. V gave up 1 base and J gave up 8 bases, with 11 bases separating them. Germline CDR1 is LGHDT and CDR2 is YNNKEL (reference sequence). The CDR3 consists of 14 residues.

The chain uses TRBV5-8 and TRBJ1-1; 7 bases agree with TRBD1. V shed 2 bases, J shed 7 bases, and the junction held 2 bases outside the gene matches. The CDR3 sequence is 12 residues long. The V gene's germline CDR1 is SGHTS and CDR2 YDEGEE. CDR3 bases: TGTGCCAGCAGCTTACGACAGGGTGAAGCTTTCTTT. Its translation: CASSLRQGEAFF. Drawing the rest from reference TRBV5-8 and TRBJ1-1, the complete variable domain is EAGVTQSPTHLIKTRGQQATLRCSPISGHTSVYWYQQALGLGLQFLLWYDEGEERNRGNFPPRFSGRQFPNYSSELNVNALELEDSALYLCASSLRQGEAFFGQGTRLTVV.

The CDR3 DNA is TGCGCCAGCAGCTTGGACGGGACAGGGGGAGAAGAAGCTTTCTTT. Translating gives CASSLDGTGGEEAFF. This chain joins TRBV5-1 and TRBJ1-1; 11 bases are a match to TRBD1. The CDR3 has 15 residues. The germline V gene encodes CDR1 SGHRS and CDR2 YFSETQ. Trimming cost V 0 bases and J 8 bases; bases outside gene matches: 6.

The chain combines TRBV29-1 with TRBJ1-2, with 9 nucleotides matching TRBD1. Trimming at V came to 7 bases and at J to 3 bases, leaving 6 bases not matched to a gene. Germline V gene lookup returns CDR1 SQVTM and CDR2 ANQGSEA. The CDR3 consists of 13 residues. The CDR3 DNA is TGCAGCGCTCGGGACAGGGAGGACTATGGCTACACCTTC. Translated: CSARDREDYGYTF. The entire variable domain, with the rest obtained from reference TRBV29-1 and TRBJ1-2, is as follows: SAVISQKPSRDICQRGTSLTIQCQVDSQVTMMFWYRQQPGQSLTLIATANQGSEATYESGFVIDKFPISRPNLTFSTLTVSNMSPEDSSIYLCSARDREDYGYTFGSGTRLTVV.

In this sample, this clone turned up a few times. This chain connects TRBV5-1 to TRBJ2-2; 9 nucleotides align to TRBD1. Germline V lookup: CDR1 SGHRS, CDR2 YFSETQ. V lost 0 bases to trimming and J lost 7 bases; unmatched junction nucleotides: 7. The CDR3 is 16 amino acids. Here the CDR3 reads CASSLEGQGYNGELFF. CDR3 in DNA: TGCGCCAGCAGCTTGGAAGGACAGGGGTATAACGGGGAGCTGTTTTTT.

This clone has a handful of counts. The chain combines TRBV29-1 with TRBJ2-2; 7 bases agree with TRBD1. The CDR3 runs to 12 residues. CDR1 and CDR2 (germline): SQVTM, ANQGSEA. The CDR3 loop is CSYSGGTGELFF. The CDR3 DNA follows: TGCAGTTATTCAGGGGGCACCGGGGAGCTGTTTTTT.

The chain uses TRBV5-1 and TRBJ1-2; D may be TRBD1 (6 bases). The germline CDR1 and CDR2 sequences are SGHRS and YFSETQ. The CDR3 is 14 residues long. V gave up 0 bases and J gave up 4 bases, with 10 bases separating them. This CDR3 reads CASSLAGQLYGYTF. The CDR3 nucleotides read TGCGCCAGCAGCTTGGCCGGACAGCTCTATGGCTACACCTTC.

This clone was seen only a few times. The rearrangement uses TRBV7-2 and TRBJ2-1; a weak D match, TRBD2 (6 bases). CDR1 and CDR2 from the germline V gene are SGHTA and FQGNSA. The germline V and J ends were trimmed by 7 bases and 2 bases, with 12 bases remaining between them. The CDR3 length is 14 residues. The CDR3 bases are TGTGCCAGCAAGACCGGGAGTACCTACAATGAGCAGTTCTTC. It is translated as CASKTGSTYNEQFF.

This rearrangement joins TRBV5-8 to TRBJ1-5; D possibly corresponds to TRBD1 (5 bases). The germline V gene has CDR1 SGHTS and CDR2 YDEGEE. This CDR3 comprises 13 residues. V was trimmed by 3 bases and J by 6 bases, leaving 10 bases between them. The CDR3 coding sequence is TGTGCCAGCAGCTGGAGGGGTGGTCAGCCCCAGCATTTT. It codes for CASSWRGGQPQHF. Complete variable domain (other parts from reference TRBV5-8 and TRBJ1-5): EAGVTQSPTHLIKTRGQQATLRCSPISGHTSVYWYQQALGLGLQFLLWYDEGEERNRGNFPPRFSGRQFPNYSSELNVNALELEDSALYLCASSWRGGQPQHFGDGTRLSIL.

The rearrangement links TRBV19 to TRBJ1-5; D not resolved. There are 13 residues in the CDR3. Germline values: CDR1 LNHDA, CDR2 SQIVND (reference sequence). V was trimmed by 0 bases and J by 5 bases, leaving 5 bases between them. The CDR3 protein is CASSIDRYQPQHF. DNA of the CDR3: TGTGCCAGTAGTATAGATCGGTATCAGCCCCAGCATTTT.

Written as DNA, the CDR3 is TGTGCCATCAGTGTTGACAGGGAGTCGGGATCACCCCTCCACTTT. Its translation: CAISVDRESGSPLHF. The rearrangement links TRBV10-3 to TRBJ1-6; 7 nucleotides agree with TRBD1. Unmatched junction bases numbered 10, after V lost 4 bases and J lost 10 bases. The CDR3 is 15 residues long. Germline lookup yields CDR1 ENHRY and CDR2 SYGVKD.

This chain links TRBV3-1 (or the pseudogene TRBV3-2) with TRBJ1-2; 9 bases are a match to TRBD1. This CDR3 comprises 16 residues. Trimming removed 0 bases from V and 7 bases from J; junction bases left unmatched: 9. Germline lookup yields CDR1 LGHDT and CDR2 YNNKEL (reference sequence). CDR3 bases: TGTGCCAGCAGCCAAGATCCTAGGACAGGGGTGGGTGGCTACACCTTC. Translated: CASSQDPRTGVGGYTF.

The chain recombines TRBV6-2 or TRBV6-3 with TRBJ1-1; D remains ambiguous. Trimming cost V 4 bases and J 0 bases, with 9 bases left between them. The CDR3 is made up of 14 amino acids. Germline loops: CDR1 MNHEY, CDR2 SVGEGT. The CDR3 is CASSLPGMNTEAFF. Here the CDR3 DNA reads TGTGCCAGCAGTTTACCGGGAATGAACACTGAAGCTTTCTTT.

The chain joins TRBV10-1 to TRBJ1-2; D might be TRBD1 (6 bases). The ends were cut back, 6 bases at V and 8 bases at J, with 16 bases in the middle. Germline CDR1 is WNHNN and CDR2 is SYGVQD (reference sequence). There are 13 residues in the CDR3. Here the CDR3 reads CASSFNRDNGYTF. In DNA form, the CDR3 reads TGCGCCAGCAGCTTTAACAGGGACAACGGCTACACCTTC.

This clone occurred a few times. The genes are TRBV30 and TRBJ2-3; the D is unclear. Deletions cut 2 bases from V and 4 bases from J, with 7 bases between. The CDR3 sequence is 12 residues long. Germline CDR1 is GTSNPN and CDR2 is SVGIG (reference sequence). CDR3 protein: CAWSRVADTQYF. CDR3 nucleotide sequence: TGTGCCTGGAGTCGAGTAGCAGATACGCAGTATTTT.

The rearrangement joins TRBV25-1 to TRBJ2-4; perhaps TRBD2 as D (5 bases). This CDR3 is built from 16 residues. Germline CDR1 reads MGHDK; CDR2 reads SYGVNS. Trimming cost V 2 bases and J 8 bases, with 19 bases left between them. For the CDR3, the DNA is TGTGCCAGCAGTGAAGCGGCGGTGGGCCGGGAAGACATTCAGTACTTC. Its translation: CASSEAAVGREDIQYF.

This chain joins TRBV28 and TRBJ1-4, with D possibly TRBD1 on 5 matching bases. This CDR3 region has 16 residues. V was clipped by 4 bases and J by 0 bases, with 12 bases between them. Germline CDR1 is MDHEN and CDR2 is SYDVKM. Written as DNA, the CDR3 is TGTGCCAGCAGTTCCGCAGCGGGGGCAACTAATGAAAAACTGTTTTTT. This encodes CASSSAAGATNEKLFF.

The J gene is TRBJ1-2, the V gene TRBV4-3; D ambiguous. Germline V gene lookup returns CDR1 LGHNA and CDR2 YSLEER. This CDR3 has 13 residues. Deletions cut 0 bases from V and 4 bases from J, with 6 bases between. The CDR3 DNA is TGCGCCAGCAGCCAAGACCCCAGCTATGGCTACACCTTC. Encoded protein: CASSQDPSYGYTF.

The chain uses TRBV5-8 and TRBJ2-1; a possible D gene is TRBD1 (6 bases). CDR3 length: 15 amino acids. V lost 7 bases and J lost 0, with 14 bases in between. Germline V lookup: CDR1 SGHTS, CDR2 YDEGEE. This chain's CDR3 is CASPLGDTSYNEQFF. CDR3 bases: TGTGCCAGCCCCCTCGGGGACACCTCCTACAATGAGCAGTTCTTC. Together with reference TRBV5-8 and TRBJ2-1, the CDR3 gives the full variable domain: EAGVTQSPTHLIKTRGQQATLRCSPISGHTSVYWYQQALGLGLQFLLWYDEGEERNRGNFPPRFSGRQFPNYSSELNVNALELEDSALYLCASPLGDTSYNEQFFGPGTRLTVL.

The chain has TRBV28 and TRBJ2-5, with TRBD2 as a possible D gene (5 bases). The V end lost 7 bases, the J end lost 5 bases, and 20 bases lay between the germline ends. Germline-derived CDR1 and CDR2 are MDHEN and SYDVKM. The CDR3 contains 15 residues. The CDR3: CASTPKRLPSETQYF. CDR3 sequence (DNA): TGTGCCAGCACCCCCAAGCGGCTTCCAAGTGAGACCCAGTACTTC. The complete variable domain, with remaining parts taken from reference TRBV28 and TRBJ2-5, reads DVKVTQSSRYLVKRTGEKVFLECVQDMDHENMFWYRQDPGLGLRLIYFSYDVKMKEKGDIPEGYSVSREKKERFSLILESASTNQTSMYLCASTPKRLPSETQYFGPGTRLLVL.

The genes are TRBV2 and TRBJ2-3; tentative D call: TRBD2 (5 bases). Trimming took off 7 bases at V and 1 base at J, with 15 bases between the two ends. The CDR3 has 15 amino acids. Looked up from germline, CDR1 is SNHLY and CDR2 is FYNNEI. CDR3 sequence: CASNGLAGRTDTQYF. As DNA, the CDR3 is TGTGCCAGCAATGGACTGGCGGGTCGCACAGATACGCAGTATTTT. Variable domain in full (rest from reference TRBV2 and TRBJ2-3): EPEVTQTPSHQVTQMGQEVILRCVPISNHLYFYWYRQILGQKVEFLVSFYNNEISEKSEIFDDQFSVERPDGSNFTLKIRSTKLEDSAMYFCASNGLAGRTDTQYFGPGTRLTVL.

This clone was seen only a few times. This chain connects TRBV6-5 to TRBJ2-4; TRBD2 agrees at 10 bases. Looked up from germline, CDR1 is MNHEY and CDR2 is SVGAGI. V gave up 3 bases and J gave up 0 bases; unmatched junction bases: 2. This CDR3 region has 16 residues. In nucleotides, the CDR3 is TGTGCCAGCAGTTATAGACTAGCGGGAGCCAAAAACATTCAGTACTTC. This sequence encodes CASSYRLAGAKNIQYF.

Worth noting for this clone: The junction departs from germline at one end; a sequencing error may be responsible. The chain employs TRBV4-1 and TRBJ1-2; D not resolved. Germline values: CDR1 MGHRA, CDR2 YSYEKL. The CDR3 is made up of 13 amino acids. This CDR3 is CASSQDYTSQPTF. DNA for the CDR3: TGCGCCAGCAGCCAAGATTATACCTCTCAGCCGACTTTC.

V and J are TRBV4-1 and TRBJ1-5; the match to TRBD1 covers 10 bases. Germline values: CDR1 MGHRA, CDR2 YSYEKL. V lost 2 bases to trimming and J lost 5 bases; unmatched junction nucleotides: 3. The CDR3 length is 15 residues. As DNA, the CDR3 is TGCGCCAGCAGCCAAACCGGGACAGGGGATCAGCCCCAGCATTTT. Translated, it gives CASSQTGTGDQPQHF.

V and J are TRBV20-1 and TRBJ1-5, with a weak D call TRBD1 (5 bases). In germline, CDR1 is DFQATT, CDR2 SNEGSKA (reference sequence). V lost 3 bases, J lost 7 bases, and 13 bases lay in between. This CDR3 spans 13 amino acids. This CDR3 reads CSASGGVGQPQHF. Here the CDR3 DNA reads TGCAGTGCTAGTGGGGGGGTCGGACAGCCCCAGCATTTT.